Shown below are 10 T cell receptor beta chains from a single sample sequenced in a study of control samples from healthy donors and cancer patients. Assay used: immunoSEQ multiplex PCR; TCRdb lists only in-frame clones, some missing. This table has 85,000 to 95,000 clones, roughly 90% appearing once. Sequencing used blood. These receptors were obtained from a woman aged 70-85 years in good health.

In this sample, this clone turned up a few times. This rearrangement joins TRBV25-1 to TRBJ1-1, with unresolved D. This CDR3 region has 14 residues. V dropped 1 base and J dropped 4 bases, with 10 bases sitting between them. Germline CDR1 reads MGHDK; CDR2 reads SYGVNS. CDR3 in DNA: TGTGCCAGCAGTGAATCCCCAAAGGTCACTGAAGCTTTCTTT. Protein product: CASSESPKVTEAFF.

This rearrangement joins TRBV7-2 to TRBJ1-2, with D unclear. The V end lost 6 bases, the J end lost 1 base, and 12 bases lay between the germline ends. CDR1 and CDR2 from the germline V gene are SGHTA and FQGNSA. The length of the CDR3 is 14 residues. The CDR3 sequence: CASSPSNVNYGYTF. The DNA for the CDR3 is TGTGCCAGCAGTCCAAGCAACGTTAACTATGGCTACACCTTC.

The chain joins TRBV4-3 to TRBJ2-1, with 8 bases matching TRBD2. From germline, CDR1 is LGHNA and CDR2 YSLEER. The J segment lost 6 bases and the V segment lost 1 base, leaving 5 bases of the junction unmatched. The CDR3 is 15 residues long. The DNA of the CDR3 is TGCGCCAGCAGCCAAGTTCCCGGGACTAGCAATGAGCAGTTCTTC. Protein sequence: CASSQVPGTSNEQFF.

This clone turned up a few times. V usage is TRBV27 and J usage is TRBJ2-2; TRBD1 matches at 9 bases. Germline CDR1 reads MNHEY; CDR2 reads SMNVEV (reference sequence). The CDR3 runs 15 residues. The junction had 6 bases not matched to a gene; V was cut back by 6 bases and J by 4 bases. CDR3: CASRRGQGVTGELFF. DNA of the CDR3: TGTGCCAGCAGACGGGGACAGGGAGTCACCGGGGAGCTGTTTTTT.

The V and J genes are TRBV6-5 and TRBJ2-7; TRBD2 agrees at 9 bases. Germline CDR1 and CDR2: MNHEY and SVGAGI. V lost 6 bases and J lost 1; bases outside the gene matches: 4. This CDR3 spans 14 amino acids. CDR3 DNA sequence: TGTGCCAGCAGCCTGACTAGCGGTTCCTACGAGCAGTACTTC. It yields the protein CASSLTSGSYEQYF.

Of note for this clone: The limits of the CDR3 on the DNA are not certain, so only TCRdb's listed CDR3 is given. The chain carries TRBV27 and TRBJ1-5. CDR1 and CDR2 from the germline V gene are MNHEY and SMNVEV (reference sequence). The CDR3 has 15 amino acids, counting both end residues. The CDR3 loop reads CASSSSGGVNQPQHF.

The genes are TRBV7-9 and TRBJ2-7; possible D gene TRBD2, 6 bases. V lost 0 bases and J 3 bases, leaving 9 bases between the germline ends. Germline CDR1 is SEHNR and CDR2 is FQNEAQ (reference sequence). The CDR3 is 14 amino acids. CDR3 in amino acids: CASSLAEGFYEQYF. CDR3 nucleotide sequence: TGTGCCAGCAGCTTAGCGGAGGGATTCTACGAGCAGTACTTC.

The V call is TRBV30, the J call TRBJ2-3; 8 nucleotides align to TRBD1. CDR3 length: 13 residues. Losses at the gene ends were 7 bases for V and 3 bases for J; bases not matched to a gene: 6. CDR1 is GTSNPN, CDR2 SVGIG, per germline (reference sequence). The CDR3 DNA reads TGTGCCTACGACAGGGGTAGGACAGATACGCAGTATTTT. As protein: CAYDRGRTDTQYF.

CDR3 in amino acids: CASSVGDSARANYGYTF. CDR3 DNA: TGTGCCAGCAGCGTAGGAGACAGCGCGAGGGCTAACTATGGCTACACCTTC. The chain couples TRBV9 to TRBJ1-2, with a tentative D call TRBD1 (5 bases). The germline gives CDR1 SGDLS, CDR2 YYNGEE. V was pared by 0 bases and J by 0 bases, with 15 bases between. CDR3 length: 17 amino acids.

The chain recombines TRBV20-1 with TRBJ1-1, with D possibly matching TRBD1 (5 bases). CDR3 length equals 10 residues. V lost 2 bases, J lost 12 bases, and 10 bases lay in between. CDR1 is DFQATT, CDR2 SNEGSKA, per germline (reference sequence). The DNA of the CDR3 is TGCAGTGCTAGAAGCAGGGAAACTTTCTTT. Translated: CSARSRETFF.